Shown below are 31 T cell receptor beta chains from a single sample sequenced in a study of blood T cell repertoires in COVID-19. TCRdb keeps only in-frame clones here, not all; method: immunoSEQ multiplex PCR. The sample holds about 150,000 clones, 70% to 90% seen once. The material sequenced was peripheral blood. These TCRs come from a man aged 65-85 years with acute or convalescent COVID-19.

V is TRBV7-3 and J is TRBJ2-2; D is possibly TRBD1 (5 bases). The CDR3 runs 15 residues. The V gene's germline CDR1 is SGHTA and CDR2 FQGTGA. V was pared by 5 bases and J by 5 bases, with 15 bases between. DNA for the CDR3: TGTGCCAGCAGCCCGCGCTCGGCAGGGACCGGGGAGCTGTTTTTT. Its protein is CASSPRSAGTGELFF.

The chain recombines TRBV7-6 with TRBJ2-7; 7 bases align to TRBD2. Germline trimming cut 0 bases from V and 0 bases from J; bases unmatched to any gene: 5. Per the germline V gene, CDR1 is SGHVS and CDR2 is FNYEAQ. This CDR3 comprises 16 residues. In DNA form, the CDR3 reads TGTGCCAGCAGCTTAGCGGGGGGGGAAAGCTCCTACGAGCAGTACTTC. Translation: CASSLAGGESSYEQYF.

The chain joins TRBV28 to TRBJ1-2; tentative D call: TRBD1 (5 bases). There are 15 residues in the CDR3. V gave up 5 bases and J gave up 2 bases, with 15 bases separating them. Germline V gene sequence: CDR1 MDHEN, CDR2 SYDVKM. The chain's CDR3 is CASSTPRQTNYGYTF. CDR3 nucleotide sequence: TGTGCCAGCAGTACCCCCCGACAGACGAACTATGGCTACACCTTC.

This chain connects TRBV30 to TRBJ1-4; D possibly corresponds to TRBD1 (5 bases). The CDR3 is made up of 15 amino acids. Trimming removed 2 bases from V and 4 bases from J, with 14 bases in between. The germline V gene encodes CDR1 GTSNPN and CDR2 SVGIG (reference sequence). CDR3 bases: TGTGCCTGGAGTCAGTCCCGGGGGAGTAATGAAAAACTGTTTTTT. It translates to CAWSQSRGSNEKLFF.

The chain employs TRBV18 and TRBJ2-6; 7 positions agree with TRBD1. This CDR3 is built from 18 residues. V was clipped by 1 base and J by 3 bases; unmatched bases: 9. Per the germline V gene, CDR1 is KGHSH and CDR2 is LQKENI. The CDR3 is CASSPLRQGDVGANVLTF. The DNA for the CDR3 is TGTGCCAGCTCACCACTCCGACAGGGAGATGTTGGGGCCAACGTCCTGACTTTC.

V and J are TRBV4-3 and TRBJ2-3; TRBD1 might be the D (5 bases). The V end lost 4 bases, the J end lost 4 bases, and 15 bases lay between the germline ends. There are 15 residues in the CDR3. Germline lookup yields CDR1 LGHNA and CDR2 YSLEER. The CDR3 DNA reads as TGCGCCAGCAGCCCAGCCAGGGAAGCGTCAGATACGCAGTATTTT. The encoded protein is CASSPAREASDTQYF.

The table lists this clone with a few counts. The rearrangement joins TRBV11-2 to TRBJ2-7; 8 nucleotides align to TRBD1. This CDR3 region has 14 residues. J gave up 6 bases and V 5 bases, and 9 bases lay outside the gene matches. CDR1 is SGHAT and CDR2 is FQNNGV in the germline V gene. CDR3 DNA sequence: TGTGCCAGCAGCACCCGGACAGGGCTGCTCGAGCAGTACTTC. It encodes CASSTRTGLLEQYF.

This chain links TRBV5-1 with TRBJ2-7, with 10 bases lining up with TRBD2. The junction had 0 bases not matched to a gene; V was cut back by 5 bases and J by 1 base. Germline-derived CDR1 and CDR2 are SGHRS and YFSETQ. The CDR3 is made up of 13 amino acids. This CDR3 reads CASRLAGSYEQYF. Here the CDR3 DNA reads TGCGCCAGCAGACTAGCGGGATCCTACGAGCAGTACTTC.

CDR3 in amino acids: CASSFRQGFGYTF. CDR3 DNA: TGTGCCAGCAGTTTCCGACAGGGTTTTGGCTACACCTTC. The chain joins TRBV6-2 or TRBV6-3 to TRBJ1-2; 7 bases map to TRBD1. Germline assignment: CDR1 MNHEY and CDR2 SVGEGT. CDR3 size: 13 residues. J lost 7 bases, V lost 4 bases, and 6 bases had no gene match.

The gene calls are TRBV19 and TRBJ2-7; 11 positions match TRBD1. Trimming took 1 base from V and 6 from J; bases not matched to a gene: 2. This CDR3 comprises 14 residues. The germline V gene encodes CDR1 LNHDA and CDR2 SQIVND (reference sequence). The CDR3 spells CASSIAGTGGEQYF. The CDR3 coding sequence is TGTGCCAGTAGTATAGCGGGGACAGGGGGCGAGCAGTACTTC.

The chain has TRBV29-1 and TRBJ2-1; TRBD2 matches at 10 bases. Trimming took 4 bases from V and 0 from J; bases not matched to a gene: 9. Germline CDR1 and CDR2: SQVTM and ANQGSEA. The CDR3 is 17 amino acids. The CDR3 loop reads CSVVGLAGVSSYNEQFF. The CDR3 DNA is TGCAGCGTTGTGGGCCTAGCGGGAGTGAGCTCCTACAATGAGCAGTTCTTC.

This clone was counted between two and nine times. V is TRBV5-4 and J is TRBJ2-1, with 9 bases fitting TRBD2. The germline gives CDR1 SGHNT, CDR2 YYREEE (reference sequence). The CDR3 length is 14 residues. J lost 2 bases, V lost 5 bases, and 2 bases had no gene match. In nucleotides, the CDR3 is TGTGCCAGCAGTCTAGCGGGACCCTACAATGAGCAGTTCTTC. This gives the protein CASSLAGPYNEQFF.

The chain carries TRBV6-2 or TRBV6-3 and TRBJ2-3; a possible D gene is TRBD2 (5 bases). There are 12 residues in the CDR3. With 4 bases removed from V and 5 bases from J, the gap between germline ends came to 7 bases. Looked up from germline, CDR1 is MNHEY and CDR2 is SVGEGT. This CDR3 reads CASSFTRDTQYF. As DNA, the CDR3 is TGTGCCAGCAGTTTTACTAGAGATACGCAGTATTTT.

This chain joins TRBV29-1 and TRBJ2-3; tentative D call: TRBD2 (6 bases). The CDR3 contains 13 residues. With 5 bases removed from V and 5 bases from J, the gap between germline ends came to 14 bases. Germline lookup yields CDR1 SQVTM and CDR2 ANQGSEA. CDR3: CSVKGSGVDTQYF. The CDR3 region has the DNA TGCAGCGTTAAGGGGTCGGGGGTAGATACGCAGTATTTT.

Points on this clone: Other DNA sequences in the sample encode the same CDR3. This sequence joins TRBV5-1 and TRBJ1-3; D unclear. Germline lookup yields CDR1 SGHRS and CDR2 YFSETQ. The length of the CDR3 is 15 residues. V gave up 0 bases and J gave up 1 base, with 8 bases separating them. CDR3 DNA sequence: TGCGCCAGCAGCTTGGATGGAGTATCTGGAAACACCATATATTTT. Translated, it gives CASSLDGVSGNTIYF.

The chain is built from TRBV29-1 and TRBJ2-6, with TRBD1 matching 10 bases. There are 16 residues in the CDR3. Germline trimming cut 3 bases from V and 2 bases from J; bases unmatched to any gene: 4. The germline V gene has CDR1 SQVTM and CDR2 ANQGSEA. CDR3 loop: CSVEDRGGAGANVLTF. The DNA for the CDR3 is TGCAGCGTTGAGGACAGGGGGGGCGCTGGGGCCAACGTCCTGACTTTC.

The rearrangement uses TRBV7-2 and TRBJ1-4, with 11 bases aligning to TRBD1. CDR1 and CDR2 from the germline V gene are SGHTA and FQGNSA. V lost 4 bases, J lost 5 bases, and 6 bases stayed unmatched. The CDR3 extends over 16 amino acids. Here the CDR3 reads CASSSSGTGGNEKLFF. The CDR3 nucleotides are TGTGCCAGCAGCTCCTCCGGGACAGGGGGAAATGAAAAACTGTTTTTT.

The rearrangement uses TRBV27 and TRBJ2-7; 7 bases map to TRBD2. From germline, CDR1 is MNHEY and CDR2 SMNVEV (reference sequence). V lost 0 bases and J lost 2; bases outside the gene matches: 4. The CDR3 runs to 15 residues. As DNA, the CDR3 is TGTGCCAGCAGTTTATCATGGCTAGCGGCCTACGAGCAGTACTTC. Protein: CASSLSWLAAYEQYF.

The chain couples TRBV5-1 to TRBJ2-7; D is possibly TRBD2 (5 bases). The germline V gene has CDR1 SGHRS and CDR2 YFSETQ. Trimming pared 4 bases from V and 3 bases from J, leaving 11 bases between. This CDR3 region has 13 residues. CDR3 bases: TGCGCCAGCAGCGAGGGAACCTACTACGAGCAGTACTTC. Encoded protein: CASSEGTYYEQYF.

The chain uses TRBV2 and TRBJ2-1, with 10 bases matching TRBD2. V lost 6 bases, J lost 15 bases, and 17 bases stayed unmatched. The CDR3 contains 15 residues. Germline loops: CDR1 SNHLY, CDR2 FYNNEI. In DNA form, the CDR3 reads TGTGCCAGCAGCGACGTAGCGGGAGGCCAGTTGACGCGGTTCTTC. Protein: CASSDVAGGQLTRFF.

The chain uses TRBV5-4 and TRBJ1-1; D may be TRBD1 (5 bases). V was pared by 0 bases and J by 2 bases, with 8 bases between. Per germline, CDR1 SGHNT and CDR2 YYREEE (reference sequence). The CDR3 length is 14 residues. CDR3 loop: CASSLGDRNTEAFF. The CDR3 bases are TGTGCCAGCAGCTTGGGAGACAGAAACACTGAAGCTTTCTTT. Looking up the rest from reference TRBV5-4 and TRBJ1-1 gives the full variable domain: ETGVTQSPTHLIKTRGQQVTLRCSSQSGHNTVSWYQQALGQGPQFIFQYYREEENGRGNFPPRFSGLQFPNYSSELNVNALELDDSALYLCASSLGDRNTEAFFGQGTRLTVV.

The rearrangement joins TRBV7-8 to TRBJ2-3; 8 positions agree with TRBD1. The CDR3 is made up of 16 amino acids. Germline CDR1 SGHVS, CDR2 FQNEAQ. V lost 2 bases, J lost 5 bases, and 9 bases stayed unmatched. Written as DNA, the CDR3 is TGTGCCAGCAGCTTAAGAGAGGACAGGGCTGAAGATACGCAGTATTTT. Translating it yields CASSLREDRAEDTQYF.

V and J are TRBV19 and TRBJ2-3; 7 bases map to TRBD2. Germline V gene sequence: CDR1 LNHDA, CDR2 SQIVND (reference sequence). The CDR3 runs to 14 residues. V gave up 10 bases and J gave up 4 bases; unmatched junction bases: 11. CDR3 sequence (DNA): TGTGCCACCCGGGGGGTTGTATCGCCAGATACGCAGTATTTT. As protein: CATRGVVSPDTQYF.

This chain connects TRBV24-1 to TRBJ1-2; a weak D match, TRBD1 (6 bases). Between the trimmed V and J ends, which lost 5 bases and 6 bases, there was a span of 9 bases. The CDR3 has 12 residues. Germline CDR1 reads KGHDR; CDR2 reads SFDVKD. In DNA form, the CDR3 reads TGTGCCACCAGTGGAACAGGGCATGGCTACACCTTC. Residues: CATSGTGHGYTF.

In DNA, the CDR3 is TGCGCCAGCAGCGGAAGGGCGCGGGAGACGTCCTACAATGAGCAGTTCTTC. Translated: CASSGRARETSYNEQFF. V usage is TRBV5-1 and J usage is TRBJ2-1, with 7 bases matching TRBD2. The CDR3 has 17 residues. Germline loops: CDR1 SGHRS, CDR2 YFSETQ. After removal of 4 bases from V and 1 base from J, the junction contained 11 bases not matched to a gene. The full variable domain, rest sourced from reference TRBV5-1 and TRBJ2-1, is KAGVTQTPRYLIKTRGQQVTLSCSPISGHRSVSWYQQTPGQGLQFLFEYFSETQRNKGNFPGRFSGRQFSNSRSEMNVSTLELGDSALYLCASSGRARETSYNEQFFGPGTRLTVL.

V and J are TRBV28 and TRBJ1-5, with a tentative D call TRBD1 (5 bases). V gave up 7 bases and J gave up 0 bases, with 22 bases separating them. Germline V gene data show CDR1 as MDHEN and CDR2 as SYDVKM. The CDR3 totals 18 residues. The CDR3 DNA is TGTGCCAGCACCTTCGGAGGGGTGATTAAGGATAGCAATCAGCCCCAGCATTTT. As protein: CASTFGGVIKDSNQPQHF.

The rearrangement uses TRBV19 and TRBJ2-2, with 8 bases that match TRBD1. The CDR3 spans 15 residues. V was pared by 5 bases and J by 4 bases, with 6 bases of the junction left unmatched. Germline loops: CDR1 LNHDA, CDR2 SQIVND (reference sequence). CDR3 sequence: CASSPTGALTGELFF. Here the CDR3 DNA reads TGTGCCAGTAGTCCGACAGGGGCCCTCACCGGGGAGCTGTTTTTT.

This chain uses TRBV18 with TRBJ2-1; a weak D match, TRBD1 (6 bases). The length of the CDR3 is 16 residues. Trimming took off 0 bases at V and 1 base at J, with 10 bases between the two ends. Germline V gene lookup returns CDR1 KGHSH and CDR2 LQKENI. Written as DNA, the CDR3 is TGTGCCAGCTCACCACCAATACAGGGATCCTACAATGAGCAGTTCTTC. This codes for CASSPPIQGSYNEQFF. Combining the CDR3 with reference TRBV18 and TRBJ2-1 gives the whole variable domain NAGVMQNPRHLVRRRGQEARLRCSPMKGHSHVYWYRQLPEEGLKFMVYLQKENIIDESGMPKERFSAEFPKEGPSILRIQQVVRGDSAAYFCASSPPIQGSYNEQFFGPGTRLTVL.

This chain joins TRBV7-2 and TRBJ1-1; no clear D. Germline V CDR1 and CDR2: SGHTA, FQGNSA. This CDR3 is built from 13 residues. V gave up 9 bases and J gave up 1 base, with 12 bases separating them. The CDR3 sequence: CASEREGNTEAFF. The CDR3 nucleotides read TGTGCCAGTGAGAGGGAGGGGAACACTGAAGCTTTCTTT.

The genes are TRBV4-3 and TRBJ2-2; the D gene is possibly TRBD1 (6 bases). In germline, CDR1 is LGHNA, CDR2 YSLEER. This CDR3 region has 16 residues. Trimming pared 6 bases from V and 1 base from J, leaving 15 bases between. Here the CDR3 reads CASSYGLDRNTGELFF. CDR3 DNA: TGCGCCAGCAGTTACGGTTTGGACAGGAACACCGGGGAGCTGTTTTTT.

The chain joins TRBV30 to TRBJ2-7; 9 bases line up with TRBD1. The CDR3 extends over 16 amino acids. Trimming took 3 bases from V and 1 from J; bases not matched to a gene: 10. Germline CDR1 GTSNPN, CDR2 SVGIG (reference sequence). CDR3 sequence: CAWSPRLGTGSYEQYF. The CDR3 DNA is TGTGCCTGGAGCCCTCGGTTGGGGACAGGGTCCTACGAGCAGTACTTC. Looking up the rest from reference TRBV30 and TRBJ2-7 gives the full variable domain: SQTIHQWPATLVQPVGSPLSLECTVEGTSNPNLYWYRQAAGRGLQLLFYSVGIGQISSEVPQNLSASRPQDRQFILSSKKLLLSDSGFYLCAWSPRLGTGSYEQYFGPGTRLTVT.